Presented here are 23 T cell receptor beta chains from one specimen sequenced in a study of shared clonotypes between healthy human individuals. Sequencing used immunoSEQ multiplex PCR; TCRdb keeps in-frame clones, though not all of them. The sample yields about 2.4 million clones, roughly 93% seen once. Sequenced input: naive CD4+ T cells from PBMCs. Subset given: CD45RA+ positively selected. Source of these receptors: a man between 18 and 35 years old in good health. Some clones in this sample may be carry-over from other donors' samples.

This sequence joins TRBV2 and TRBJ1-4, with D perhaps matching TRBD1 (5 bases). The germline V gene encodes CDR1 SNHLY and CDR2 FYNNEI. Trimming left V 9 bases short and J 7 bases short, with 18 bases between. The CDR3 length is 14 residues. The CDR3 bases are TGTGCCAGTGGTGTGGGGCCGGTGGGTGAAAAACTGTTTTTT. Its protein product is CASGVGPVGEKLFF.

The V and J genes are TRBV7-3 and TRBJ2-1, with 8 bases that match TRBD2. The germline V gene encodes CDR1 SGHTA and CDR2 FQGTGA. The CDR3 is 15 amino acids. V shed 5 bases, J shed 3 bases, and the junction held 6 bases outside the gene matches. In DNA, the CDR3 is TGTGCCAGCAGCCCCCGAGCGGGAGACTACAATGAGCAGTTCTTC. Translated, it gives CASSPRAGDYNEQFF.

The CDR3 is CASSRDSSTDTQYF. The CDR3 DNA is TGTGCCAGCAGCCGGGACTCCTCGACAGATACGCAGTATTTT. V and J are TRBV5-4 and TRBJ2-3; possibly TRBD2 for D (6 bases). This CDR3 is 14 amino acids long. V lost 4 bases, J lost 3 bases, and 12 bases lay in between. CDR1 SGHNT and CDR2 YYREEE come from the germline V gene (reference sequence).

CDR3 in amino acids: CASSLDVATGELFF. In nucleotides, the CDR3 is TGTGCCAGCAGCTTAGACGTAGCCACCGGGGAGCTGTTTTTT. The J gene is TRBJ2-2, the V gene TRBV7-9, with D unclear. V was shortened by 1 base and J by 4 bases, with 7 bases between the two germline ends. The CDR3 sequence is 14 residues long. Germline CDR1 SEHNR, CDR2 FQNEAQ (reference sequence).

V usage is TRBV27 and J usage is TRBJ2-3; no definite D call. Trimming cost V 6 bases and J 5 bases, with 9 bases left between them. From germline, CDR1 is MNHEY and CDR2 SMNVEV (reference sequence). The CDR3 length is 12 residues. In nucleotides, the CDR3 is TGTGCCAGCAGAGCCAAAGGAGATACGCAGTATTTT. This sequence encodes CASRAKGDTQYF.

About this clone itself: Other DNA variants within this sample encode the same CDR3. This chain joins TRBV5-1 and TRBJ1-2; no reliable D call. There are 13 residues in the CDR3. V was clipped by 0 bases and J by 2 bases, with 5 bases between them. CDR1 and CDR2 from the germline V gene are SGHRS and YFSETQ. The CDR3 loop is CASSLDTNYGYTF. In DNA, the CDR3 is TGCGCCAGCAGCTTGGACACGAACTATGGCTACACCTTC. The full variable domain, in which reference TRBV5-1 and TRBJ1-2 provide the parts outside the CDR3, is KAGVTQTPRYLIKTRGQQVTLSCSPISGHRSVSWYQQTPGQGLQFLFEYFSETQRNKGNFPGRFSGRQFSNSRSEMNVSTLELGDSALYLCASSLDTNYGYTFGSGTRLTVV.

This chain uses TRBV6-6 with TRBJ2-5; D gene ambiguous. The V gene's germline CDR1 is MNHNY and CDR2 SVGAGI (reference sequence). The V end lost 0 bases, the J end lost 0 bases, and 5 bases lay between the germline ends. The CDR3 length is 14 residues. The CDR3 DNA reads TGTGCCAGCAGTTACTCGACTTACCAAGAGACCCAGTACTTC. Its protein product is CASSYSTYQETQYF.

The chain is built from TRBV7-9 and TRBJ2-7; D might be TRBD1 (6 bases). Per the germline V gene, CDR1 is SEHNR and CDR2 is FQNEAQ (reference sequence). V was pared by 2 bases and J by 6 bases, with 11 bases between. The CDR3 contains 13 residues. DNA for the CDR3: TGTGCCAGCAGCTTAAAACAGGGAAGCGAGCAGTACTTC. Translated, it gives CASSLKQGSEQYF.

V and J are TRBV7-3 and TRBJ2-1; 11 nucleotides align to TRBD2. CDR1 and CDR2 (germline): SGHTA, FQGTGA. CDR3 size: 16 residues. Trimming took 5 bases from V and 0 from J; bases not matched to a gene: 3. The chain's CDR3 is CASSPGTSGSYNEQFF. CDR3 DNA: TGTGCCAGCAGCCCCGGGACTAGCGGCTCCTACAATGAGCAGTTCTTC.

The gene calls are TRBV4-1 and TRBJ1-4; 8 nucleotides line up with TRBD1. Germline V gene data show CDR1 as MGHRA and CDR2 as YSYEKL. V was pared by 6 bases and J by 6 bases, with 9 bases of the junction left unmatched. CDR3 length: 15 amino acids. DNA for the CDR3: TGCGCCAGCAGTGGCAATGCAGGGGGCTATGAAAAACTGTTTTTT. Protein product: CASSGNAGGYEKLFF.

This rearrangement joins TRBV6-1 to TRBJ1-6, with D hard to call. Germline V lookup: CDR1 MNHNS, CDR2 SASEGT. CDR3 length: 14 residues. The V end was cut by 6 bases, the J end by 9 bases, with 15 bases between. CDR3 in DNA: TGTGCCAGCAGGTTGAGCTCGGAGCCTTCACCCCTCCACTTT. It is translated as CASRLSSEPSPLHF.

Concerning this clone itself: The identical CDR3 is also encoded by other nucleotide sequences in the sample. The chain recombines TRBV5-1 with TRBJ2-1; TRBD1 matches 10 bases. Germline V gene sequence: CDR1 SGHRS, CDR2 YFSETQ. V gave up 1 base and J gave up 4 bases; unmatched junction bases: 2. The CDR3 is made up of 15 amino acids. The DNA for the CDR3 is TGCGCCAGCAGCTTGCCGGGACAGGGGTACAATGAGCAGTTCTTC. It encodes CASSLPGQGYNEQFF.

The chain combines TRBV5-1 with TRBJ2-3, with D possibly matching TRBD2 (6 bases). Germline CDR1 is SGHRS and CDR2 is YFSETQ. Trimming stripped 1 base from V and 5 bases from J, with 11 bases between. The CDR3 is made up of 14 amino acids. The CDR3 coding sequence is TGCGCCAGCAGCTTGACGGGAGAAGGAGATACGCAGTATTTT. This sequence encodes CASSLTGEGDTQYF.

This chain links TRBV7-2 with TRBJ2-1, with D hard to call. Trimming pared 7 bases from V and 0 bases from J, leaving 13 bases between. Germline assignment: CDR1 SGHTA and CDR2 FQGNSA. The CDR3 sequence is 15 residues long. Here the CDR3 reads CASKRNTDSYNEQFF. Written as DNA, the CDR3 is TGTGCCAGCAAAAGAAACACCGACTCCTACAATGAGCAGTTCTTC.

CDR3 loop: CASSSTSTNEKLFF. In DNA form, the CDR3 reads TGTGCCAGCAGCTCCACCTCAACTAATGAAAAACTGTTTTTT. J is TRBJ1-4 and V is TRBV5-4, with D hard to call. V shed 3 bases and J shed 0 bases, with 6 bases lying between them. The CDR3 covers 14 residues. The germline V gene has CDR1 SGHNT and CDR2 YYREEE (reference sequence).

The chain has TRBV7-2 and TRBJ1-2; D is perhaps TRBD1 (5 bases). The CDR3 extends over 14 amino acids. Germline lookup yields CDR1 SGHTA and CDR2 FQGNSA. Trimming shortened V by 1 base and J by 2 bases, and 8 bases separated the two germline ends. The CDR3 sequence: CASSLETANYGYTF. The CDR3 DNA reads TGTGCCAGCAGCTTAGAGACAGCGAACTATGGCTACACCTTC.

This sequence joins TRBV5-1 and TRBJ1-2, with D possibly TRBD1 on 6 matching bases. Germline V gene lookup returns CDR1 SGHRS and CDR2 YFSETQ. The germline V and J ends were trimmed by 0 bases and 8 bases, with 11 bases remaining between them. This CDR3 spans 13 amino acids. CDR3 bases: TGCGCCAGCAGCTTGGGACAGGCCACAGGCTACACCTTC. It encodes CASSLGQATGYTF.

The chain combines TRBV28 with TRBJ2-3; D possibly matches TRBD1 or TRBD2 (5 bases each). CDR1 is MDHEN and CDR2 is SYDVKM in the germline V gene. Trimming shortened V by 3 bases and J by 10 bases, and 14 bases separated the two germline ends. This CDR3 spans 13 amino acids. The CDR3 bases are TGTGCCAGCAGTTTCTCCTCGGGGACGCCGCAGTATTTT. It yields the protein CASSFSSGTPQYF. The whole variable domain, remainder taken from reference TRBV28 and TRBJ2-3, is DVKVTQSSRYLVKRTGEKVFLECVQDMDHENMFWYRQDPGLGLRLIYFSYDVKMKEKGDIPEGYSVSREKKERFSLILESASTNQTSMYLCASSFSSGTPQYFGPGTRLTVL.

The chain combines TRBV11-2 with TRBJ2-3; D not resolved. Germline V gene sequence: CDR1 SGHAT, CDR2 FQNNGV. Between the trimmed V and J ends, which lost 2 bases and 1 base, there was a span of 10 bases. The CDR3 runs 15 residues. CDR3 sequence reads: CASSLSGFRTDTQYF. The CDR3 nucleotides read TGTGCCAGCAGCTTAAGTGGATTTCGCACAGATACGCAGTATTTT.

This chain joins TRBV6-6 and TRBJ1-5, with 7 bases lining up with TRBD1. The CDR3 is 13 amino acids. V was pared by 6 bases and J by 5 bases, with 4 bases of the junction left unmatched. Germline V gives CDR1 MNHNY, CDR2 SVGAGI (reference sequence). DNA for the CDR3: TGTGCCAGCAGCCAGGGGGGAGATCAGCCCCAGCATTTT. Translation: CASSQGGDQPQHF.

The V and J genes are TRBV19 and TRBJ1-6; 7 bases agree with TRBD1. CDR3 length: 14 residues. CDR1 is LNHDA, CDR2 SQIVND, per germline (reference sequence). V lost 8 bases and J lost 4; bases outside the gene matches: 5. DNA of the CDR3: TGTGCCAGTTCTCGGACAGGATATAATTCACCCCTCCACTTT. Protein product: CASSRTGYNSPLHF. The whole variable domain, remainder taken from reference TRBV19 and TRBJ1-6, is DGGITQSPKYLFRKEGQNVTLSCEQNLNHDAMYWYRQDPGQGLRLIYYSQIVNDFQKGDIAEGYSVSREKKESFPLTVTSAQKNPTAFYLCASSRTGYNSPLHFGNGTRLTVT.

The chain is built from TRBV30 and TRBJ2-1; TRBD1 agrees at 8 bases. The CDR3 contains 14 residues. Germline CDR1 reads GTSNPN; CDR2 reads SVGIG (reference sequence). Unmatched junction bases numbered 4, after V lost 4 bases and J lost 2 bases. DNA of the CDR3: TGTGCCTGGAAACAACAGGGGGCCTACAATGAGCAGTTCTTC. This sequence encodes CAWKQQGAYNEQFF.

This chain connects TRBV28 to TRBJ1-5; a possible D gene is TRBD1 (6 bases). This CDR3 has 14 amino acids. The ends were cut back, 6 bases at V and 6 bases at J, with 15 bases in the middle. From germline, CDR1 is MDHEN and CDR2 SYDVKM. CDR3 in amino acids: CASSRLGGAQPQHF. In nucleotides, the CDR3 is TGTGCCAGCAGCCGTCTGGGGGGGGCTCAGCCCCAGCATTTT.